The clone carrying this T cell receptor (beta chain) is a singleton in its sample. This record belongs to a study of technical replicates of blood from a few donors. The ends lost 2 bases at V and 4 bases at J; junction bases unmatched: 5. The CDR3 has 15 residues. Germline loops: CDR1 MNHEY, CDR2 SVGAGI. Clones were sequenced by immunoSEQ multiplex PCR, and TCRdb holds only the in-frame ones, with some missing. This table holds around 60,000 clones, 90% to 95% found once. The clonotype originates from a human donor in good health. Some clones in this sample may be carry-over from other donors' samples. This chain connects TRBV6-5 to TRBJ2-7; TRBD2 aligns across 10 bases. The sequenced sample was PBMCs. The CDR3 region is CASSYVLAGVYEQYF. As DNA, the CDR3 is TGTGCCAGCAGTTACGTGCTAGCGGGAGTGTACGAGCAGTACTTC.